The source of this T cell receptor beta chain is a study of T cells in Graves' hyperthyroidism and ophthalmopathy. TCR beta CDR3 region amplification was performed from RNA transcripts. First-round RT-PCR targeting the TCR CDR3 was performed with the HTBI primer set. Each CDR3 protein is one row after TCRdb ran MiXCR on the multiplex PCR reads. In the table there are approximately 620,000 distinct CDR3 sequences, roughly a sixth of which are singletons. This clonotype was found many times. Looked up from germline, CDR1 is MNHNS and CDR2 is SASEGT. The CDR3 spans 16 residues. With 6 bases clipped from V and 0 bases from J, the junction kept 4 bases outside the gene matches.

The receptor was derived from a woman aged 40 to 49 with Graves' ophthalmopathy. This chain links TRBV6-1 with TRBJ2-6; 8 bases line up with TRBD2. The sample taken for sequencing was blood. CDR3 in amino acids: CASRPGLVSGANVLTF. The CDR3 DNA follows: TGTGCCAGCAGGCCGGGACTAGTCTCTGGGGCCAACGTCCTGACTTTC.